The entry below describes one T cell receptor beta chain. Its antigen is as yet unknown. The sample originates from a study of CXCR3-negative and CXCR3-positive naive CD8 T cells. Overall study results and limits: In CXCR3-positive naive cells, the TRB CDR3s were more hydrophobic than in CXCR3-negative naive cells. Cryopreserved PBMCs had partly decreased CXCR3 expression; fresh PBMCs were used in most assays. Memory cells showed distinct TRBV-TRBJ patterns, while the two naive subsets matched.

Among CD8+ T cells, naive ones were CD45RO-CCR7+CD27+CD95-. It was by 5' RACE with UMI labels that the TRB cDNA libraries were prepared. Following a re-call of the 5' RACE reads, TCRdb has one entry per CDR3 protein and lacks DNA. The sample is made up of about 140,000 distinct CDR3 sequences, and the top ten hold roughly 0.39% of it. This clonotype was sampled from a human donor in good health. Some clones in this sample may be carry-over from other donors' samples. Sequencing was carried out using naive CXCR3+ CD8+ T cells from blood. Subset noted: CD45RO-CCR7+CD27+CD95- naive CD8+ T cells expressing CXCR3 (TNR3+).

The CDR3 reads CASSFSGGGAFDEQFF. The chain employs TRBV12-3 or TRBV12-4 and TRBJ2-1; as DNA is missing, the TRBD2 call by TCRdb cannot be tested. The CDR3 loop spans 16 amino acids.